This T cell receptor (beta chain) was found in a study of blood T cell repertoires in COVID-19. At the level of the study: Italy, Spain and the United States were the sources of the convalescent and acute COVID-19 samples. T cells, B-cell-depleted T cells, or PBMCs supplied cDNA or gDNA.

Patients of the Seattle cohort, enrolled during active infection, were followed longitudinally. In the authors' workflow: Nucleated cell number was recorded as an estimate derived from reference gene primer amplification. The assay was immunoSEQ multiplex PCR, and TCRdb's table has in-frame clones only and misses some. D and trimming come from the DNA, and the V and J calls and clone size come from that table. The table includes roughly 500,000 clones, about 91% detected once. With V trimmed by 3 bases and J by 6 bases, 6 bases remained unmatched. The CDR3 length is 13 residues. Germline V lookup: CDR1 DFQATT, CDR2 SNEGSKA (reference sequence).

The chain joins TRBV20-1 to TRBJ2-7; 9 bases align to TRBD1. The sequenced sample consisted of peripheral blood. The clonotype was recovered from a young man with COVID-19, enrolled during active disease. The CDR3 DNA reads as TGCAGTGCTAGTCAACAGGGGGCCCGCGAGCAGTACTTC. Its protein is CSASQQGAREQYF.